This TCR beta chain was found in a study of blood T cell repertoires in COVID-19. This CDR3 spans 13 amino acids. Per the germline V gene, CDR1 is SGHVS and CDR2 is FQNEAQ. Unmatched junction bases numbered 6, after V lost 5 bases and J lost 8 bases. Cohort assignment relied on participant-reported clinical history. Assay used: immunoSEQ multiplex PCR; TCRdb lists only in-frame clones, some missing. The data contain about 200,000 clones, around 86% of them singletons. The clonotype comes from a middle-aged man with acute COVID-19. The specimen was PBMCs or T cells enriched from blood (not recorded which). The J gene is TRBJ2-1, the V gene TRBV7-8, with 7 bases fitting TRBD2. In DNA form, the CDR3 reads TGTGCCAGCAGCCGAGGGGCGGGAGATGAGCAGTTCTTC. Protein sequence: CASSRGAGDEQFF.